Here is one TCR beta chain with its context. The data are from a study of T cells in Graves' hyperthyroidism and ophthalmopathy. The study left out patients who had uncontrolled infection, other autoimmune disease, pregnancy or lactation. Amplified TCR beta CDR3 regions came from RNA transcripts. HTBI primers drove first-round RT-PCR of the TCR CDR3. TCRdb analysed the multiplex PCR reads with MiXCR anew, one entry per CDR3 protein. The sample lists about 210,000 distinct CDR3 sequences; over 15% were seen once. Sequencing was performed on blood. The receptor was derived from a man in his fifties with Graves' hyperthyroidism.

CDR3 DNA: TGCAGTGCTAGAGGACTGACTAGCGGGAGGGCCTTTACCGGGGAGCTGTTTTTT. Protein sequence: CSARGLTSGRAFTGELFF. The J gene is TRBJ2-2, the V gene TRBV20-1; 14 bases are shared with TRBD2. Trimming at V came to 1 base and at J to 5 bases, leaving 9 bases not matched to a gene. The germline gives CDR1 DFQATT, CDR2 SNEGSKA (reference sequence). The CDR3 has 18 residues.